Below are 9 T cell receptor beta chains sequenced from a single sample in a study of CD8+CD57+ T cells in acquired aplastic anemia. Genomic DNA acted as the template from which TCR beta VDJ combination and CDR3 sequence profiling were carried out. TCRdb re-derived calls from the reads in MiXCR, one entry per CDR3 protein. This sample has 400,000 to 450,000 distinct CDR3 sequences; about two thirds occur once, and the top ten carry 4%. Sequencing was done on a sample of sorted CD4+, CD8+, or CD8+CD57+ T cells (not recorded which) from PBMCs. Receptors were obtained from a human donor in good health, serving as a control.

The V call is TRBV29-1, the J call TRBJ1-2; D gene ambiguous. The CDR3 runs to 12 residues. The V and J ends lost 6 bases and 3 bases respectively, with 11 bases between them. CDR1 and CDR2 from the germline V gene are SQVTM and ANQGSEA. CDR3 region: CSVQERHYGYTF. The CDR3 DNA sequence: TGCAGCGTCCAGGAGAGACACTATGGCTACACCTTC.

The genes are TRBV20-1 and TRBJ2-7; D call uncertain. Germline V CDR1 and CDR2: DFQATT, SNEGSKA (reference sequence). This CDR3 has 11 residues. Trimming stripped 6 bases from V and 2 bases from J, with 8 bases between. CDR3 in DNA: TGCAGTGCCGGCGGAGCCTACGAGCAGTACTTC. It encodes CSAGGAYEQYF.

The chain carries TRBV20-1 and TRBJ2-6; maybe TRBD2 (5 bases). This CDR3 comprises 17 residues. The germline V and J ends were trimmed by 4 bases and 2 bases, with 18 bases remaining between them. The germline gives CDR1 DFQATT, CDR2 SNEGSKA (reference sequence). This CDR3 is CSANGRGMDAGANVLTF. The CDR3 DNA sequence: TGCAGTGCTAACGGACGGGGTATGGATGCTGGGGCCAACGTCCTGACTTTC.

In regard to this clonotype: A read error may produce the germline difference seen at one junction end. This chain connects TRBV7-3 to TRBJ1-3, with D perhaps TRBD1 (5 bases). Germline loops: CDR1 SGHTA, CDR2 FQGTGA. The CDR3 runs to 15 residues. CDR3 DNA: TGTGCCAGCAGCTCAGGGTGGGCCGATGGAAACGCCATATATTTT. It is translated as CASSSGWADGNAIYF.

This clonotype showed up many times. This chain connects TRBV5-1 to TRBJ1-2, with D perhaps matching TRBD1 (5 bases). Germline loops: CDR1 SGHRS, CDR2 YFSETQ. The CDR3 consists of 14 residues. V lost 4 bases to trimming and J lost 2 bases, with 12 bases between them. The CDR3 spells CASSTSGRNYGYTF. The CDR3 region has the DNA TGCGCCAGCAGCACGTCGGGACGGAACTATGGCTACACCTTC.

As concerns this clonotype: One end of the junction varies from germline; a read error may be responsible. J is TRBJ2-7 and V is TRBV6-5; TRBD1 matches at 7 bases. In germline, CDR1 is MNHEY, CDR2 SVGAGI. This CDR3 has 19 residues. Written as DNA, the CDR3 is TGTGCCAGCATGGACCAACATCCACGTTTCGGGACAGCTCCGTACGAGCGGTACTTC. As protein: CASMDQHPRFGTAPYERYF.

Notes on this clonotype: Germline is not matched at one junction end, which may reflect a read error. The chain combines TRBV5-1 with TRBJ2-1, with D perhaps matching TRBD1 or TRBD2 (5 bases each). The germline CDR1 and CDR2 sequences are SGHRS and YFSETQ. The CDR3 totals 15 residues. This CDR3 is CASRVLSGVGERQFF. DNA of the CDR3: TGTGCCAGCCGCGTTTTGTCCGGGGTGGGGGAACGGCAGTTCTTC.

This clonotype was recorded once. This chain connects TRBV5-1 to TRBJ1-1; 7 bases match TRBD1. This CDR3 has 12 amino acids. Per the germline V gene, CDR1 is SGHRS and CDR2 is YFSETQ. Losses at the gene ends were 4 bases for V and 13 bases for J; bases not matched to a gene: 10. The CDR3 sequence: CASSSGTDTDFF. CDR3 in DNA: TGCGCCAGCAGCAGCGGGACAGACACAGATTTCTTT.

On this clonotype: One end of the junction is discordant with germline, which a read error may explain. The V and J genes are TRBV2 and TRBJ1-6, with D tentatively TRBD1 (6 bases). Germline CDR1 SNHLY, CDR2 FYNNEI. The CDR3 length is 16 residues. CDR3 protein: CASSFSRGAVDTPIHF. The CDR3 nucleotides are TGTGCCAGCAGCTTTTCACGGGGGGCAGTTGATACACCCATACATTTT.